A selection of T cell receptor beta chains follows, all from one sample in a study of memory CD4+ T cells and cytomegalovirus serostatus. TCRdb keeps only in-frame clones here, not all; method: immunoSEQ multiplex PCR. The sample yields approximately 40,000 clones, around 78% seen once. Material: memory CD4+ T cells from blood. These receptors all stem from an adult in good health and CMV-seronegative. The CDR3 runs from the conserved cysteine through the conserved F or W. The D gene is left open where the match is weak. Expanded clones get a size class; other rows say once, few or many, or leave the size out.

>.|TRBV25-1|TRBJ1-2|TRBD1
CASSSQGVRYTF
TGTGCCAGCAGTTCCCAGGGGGTACGCTACACCTTC
>.|TRBV7-9|TRBJ1-3|.
CASSLAAGYSGNTIYF
TGTGCCAGCAGCTTAGCGGCCGGGTACTCTGGAAACACCATATATTTT
>few|TRBV6-1|TRBJ1-4|.
CASKDNLEKLFF
TGTGCCAGCAAGGATAACCTTGAAAAACTGTTTTTT
>.|TRBV28|TRBJ2-7|.
CASYDTGTAYEQYF
TGTGCCAGCTACGATACCGGGACCGCCTACGAGCAGTACTTC
>.|TRBV5-1|TRBJ2-1|.
CASSSRTATNEQFF
TGCGCCAGCAGCTCAAGGACTGCTACTAATGAGCAGTTCTTC
>few|TRBV11-2|TRBJ1-1|.
CASSLSQGNTEAFF
TGTGCCAGCAGCTTATCCCAGGGGAACACTGAAGCTTTCTTT
>.|TRBV11-3|TRBJ2-1|TRBD1
CASSSPGQGYNEQFF
TGTGCCAGCAGCTCACCGGGACAGGGATACAATGAGCAGTTCTTC
>.|TRBV30|TRBJ2-7|.
CAWSGDVDYEQYF
TGTGCCTGGAGTGGGGACGTAGACTACGAGCAGTACTTC
>few|TRBV6-6|TRBJ1-3|.
CASSDSDRTGNTIYF
TGTGCCAGCAGTGACTCGGACAGAACTGGAAACACCATATATTTT
>.|TRBV5-6|TRBJ2-7|.
CASSSLDEQYF
TGTGCCAGCAGCTCCTTGGACGAGCAGTACTTC
>.|TRBV5-1|TRBJ1-3|.
CASSPSTGASGNTIYF
TGCGCCAGCAGCCCATCCACGGGGGCCTCTGGAAACACCATATATTTT
>.|TRBV10-3|TRBJ1-2|.
CAISEPSQDGYTF
TGTGCCATCAGTGAGCCTTCACAGGATGGCTACACCTTC
>.|TRBV18|TRBJ2-3|TRBD1
CASSQGQGQVDTQYF
TGTGCCAGCTCACAGGGACAGGGGCAGGTGGATACGCAGTATTTT
>few|TRBV29-1|TRBJ1-1|.
CSVDKGAGADTEAFF
TGCAGCGTTGATAAAGGGGCAGGGGCGGACACTGAAGCTTTCTTT
>medium-sized|TRBV9|TRBJ2-3|.
CASGGAGWGTDTQYF
TGTGCCAGCGGTGGGGCAGGGTGGGGCACAGATACGCAGTATTTT
>once|TRBV5-5|TRBJ2-7|TRBD1
CASSVGTGAGEQYF
TGTGCCAGCAGCGTCGGGACAGGGGCGGGCGAGCAGTACTTC
>once|TRBV28|TRBJ1-2|.
CASSFGGYGYTF
TGTGCCAGCAGTTTCGGCGGCTATGGCTACACCTTC
>.|TRBV11-2|TRBJ2-3|.
CASSLGPTDTQYF
TGTGCCAGCAGCTTGGGGCCCACAGATACGCAGTATTTT
>.|TRBV5-4|TRBJ2-7|TRBD2
CASSLAGGSRGEQYF
TGTGCCAGCAGCTTAGCGGGAGGCTCGCGTGGGGAGCAGTACTTC
>once|TRBV30|TRBJ2-7|.
CAWSLGYYEQYF
TGTGCCTGGAGCCTGGGGTACTACGAGCAGTACTTC
>.|TRBV19|TRBJ1-1|TRBD1
CASSPHSVRTGGHEAFF
TGTGCCAGTAGTCCCCACTCGGTTCGGACAGGGGGGCATGAAGCTTTCTTT
>.|TRBV5-1|TRBJ1-2|.
CASGSGRVDYGYTF
TGCGCCAGCGGTTCAGGCAGGGTGGACTATGGCTACACCTTC
>.|TRBV28|TRBJ2-1|TRBD2
CASSSTSGRAGFKFF
TGTGCCAGCAGCTCGACTAGCGGGAGGGCCGGGTTCAAGTTCTTC
>.|TRBV30|TRBJ2-5|.
CAWSLDRGETQYF
TGTGCCTGGAGTCTGGACCGGGGGGAGACCCAGTACTTC
>.|TRBV30|TRBJ2-7|TRBD1
CAWSVGTGNGYVQYF
TGTGCCTGGAGTGTCGGGACAGGGAATGGTTACGTGCAGTACTTC
>.|TRBV7-2|TRBJ2-5|.
CASSFAGFQETQYF
TGTGCCAGCAGCTTTGCGGGGTTTCAGGAGACCCAGTACTTC
>.|TRBV30|TRBJ2-3|TRBD2
CAWNPLAGESDTQYF
TGTGCCTGGAACCCCCTAGCGGGAGAATCAGATACGCAGTATTTT
>few|TRBV7-2|TRBJ1-1|.
CASSLLGAGRSEAFF
TGTGCCAGCAGCCTATTAGGGGCGGGGAGGTCTGAAGCTTTCTTT
>.|TRBV21-1|TRBJ2-1|.
CASSKAVAGGPYEQFF
TGTGCCAGCAGCAAGGCGGTGGCGGGAGGGCCGTATGAGCAGTTCTTC
>.|TRBV5-8|TRBJ2-5|TRBD2
CASSLAVSGTRTQYF
TGTGCCAGCAGCTTGGCCGTTAGCGGGACCCGGACCCAGTACTTC
>.|TRBV4-3|TRBJ1-4|TRBD1
CASSRTGQGGEKLFF
TGCGCCAGCAGCCGGACAGGACAGGGTGGGGAAAAACTGTTTTTT
>.|TRBV7-2|TRBJ2-2|TRBD1
CASSSRQGSGELFF
TGTGCCAGCAGCTCCCGACAGGGGTCCGGGGAGCTGTTTTTT
>.|TRBV7-2|TRBJ1-2|TRBD1
CASSLGPGQVYGYTF
TGTGCCAGCAGCTTAGGTCCTGGACAGGTATATGGCTACACCTTC
>.|TRBV5-4|TRBJ2-2|TRBD2
CASSATGTSGRAGELFF
TGTGCCAGCAGCGCAACCGGGACTAGCGGGAGGGCCGGGGAGCTGTTTTTT
>few|TRBV7-7|TRBJ2-1|TRBD2
CASSATSGTSSYNEQFF
TGTGCTAGCAGCGCCACTAGCGGGACCAGCTCCTACAATGAGCAGTTCTTC
>.|TRBV27|TRBJ2-3|TRBD2
CASSPKGLAVEAYF
TGTGCCAGCAGCCCTAAGGGACTAGCGGTAGAGGCGTATTTT
>.|TRBV23-1|TRBJ2-7|.
CASTNPTPGRRDEQYF
TGCGCCAGCACTAATCCAACCCCGGGAAGGAGGGACGAGCAGTACTTC
>few|TRBV5-1|TRBJ1-5|TRBD1
CASSLTGDNQPQHF
TGCGCCAGCAGCTTGACAGGGGACAATCAGCCCCAGCATTTT
>.|TRBV6-5|TRBJ2-1|TRBD2
CASSRTSGINEQFF
TGTGCCAGCAGTCGGACAAGCGGGATAAATGAGCAGTTCTTC
>few|TRBV7-2|TRBJ2-6|TRBD2
CASSPQGGAGANVLTF
TGTGCCAGCAGCCCTCAGGGAGGGGCTGGGGCCAACGTCCTGACTTTC
>.|TRBV28|TRBJ2-1|TRBD2
CASRPGLAGTNEQFF
TGTGCCAGCAGACCCGGACTAGCGGGAACCAATGAGCAGTTCTTC
>.|TRBV5-1|TRBJ2-3|TRBD1
CASSLEGRGSTDTQYF
TGCGCCAGCAGCTTGGAGGGCAGGGGGAGCACAGATACGCAGTATTTT
>.|TRBV7-8|TRBJ2-3|.
CASSLVLASTDTQYF
TGTGCCAGCAGCTTAGTATTGGCTAGCACAGATACGCAGTATTTT
>few|TRBV4-1|TRBJ2-2|.
CASSFAGELFF
TGCGCCAGCAGCTTTGCCGGGGAGCTGTTTTTT
>.|TRBV5-1|TRBJ2-2|.
CASSLLADNTGELFF
TGCGCCAGCAGCTTATTGGCCGATAACACCGGGGAGCTGTTTTTT